Each of the 3 T cell receptor beta chains below was sequenced from the same sample in a study of a mutant IDH1 vaccine in newly diagnosed glioma. These receptors are not linked to any known antigen. The assay was immunoSEQ multiplex PCR, and TCRdb's table has in-frame clones only and misses some. The sample has 70,000 or so clones; around nine tenths are singletons. Time point meaning: week 35, safety follow-up. Doses consisted of 300 ug of mutant IDH1 20-mer peptide each, paired with topical imiquimod. The sequencing here drew on PBMCs, taken from a glioma patient whose treatment included an IDH1 peptide vaccine. Source of these receptors: a man aged 25-40 years with glioma.

The CDR3 DNA reads as TGTGCCAGCAGCCCACAGGGGCCCTTGGGGCAGTACTTC. Translation gives CASSPQGPLGQYF. This chain uses TRBV7-6 with TRBJ2-7, with 7 bases aligning to TRBD1. The germline gives CDR1 SGHVS, CDR2 FNYEAQ. V trimming: 5 bases; J trimming: 9 bases; junction bases outside the gene matches: 10. This CDR3 has 13 residues.

The V gene is TRBV7-3, the J gene TRBJ1-2, with 7 bases identical to TRBD1. CDR1 is SGHTA, CDR2 FQGTGA, per germline. The CDR3 has 13 amino acids. After removal of 5 bases from V and 7 bases from J, the junction contained 7 bases not matched to a gene. CDR3 DNA sequence: TGTGCCAGCAGCCCAACGACAGGGAGTGGCTACACCTTC. It specifies CASSPTTGSGYTF.

The CDR3 sequence: CATSRTDSATNEKLFF. The CDR3 coding sequence is TGTGCCACCAGCCGGACAGATTCTGCAACTAATGAAAAACTGTTTTTT. V is TRBV15 and J is TRBJ1-4, with a tentative D call TRBD1 (6 bases). Germline lookup yields CDR1 LNHNV and CDR2 YYDKDF (reference sequence). The V gene lost 5 bases and the J gene lost 0 bases, with 13 bases spanning the gap. This CDR3 is built from 16 residues.